The 30 T cell receptor beta chains below come from one sample, sequenced in a study of T cells in Graves' hyperthyroidism and ophthalmopathy. Regions amplified from RNA transcripts were the TCR beta CDR3 regions. During a first-round RT-PCR of the TCR CDR3, the HTBI primer set was used. TCRdb fed the multiplex PCR reads into MiXCR, producing one record per CDR3 protein. The sample yields approximately 500,000 distinct CDR3 sequences, just over 45% seen once. The sample comprised peripheral blood or thyroid tissue (not recorded which). Receptors originate from a woman under 30 with Graves' hyperthyroidism.

This clonotype was counted ten times or more. CDR3 sequence (DNA): TGTGCCGGAATAATGACAGGGGGAAGCTATGGCTACACCTTC. This sequence encodes CAGIMTGGSYGYTF. The chain couples TRBV7-9 to TRBJ1-2; 9 bases agree with TRBD1. CDR3 size: 14 residues. CDR1 SEHNR and CDR2 FQNEAQ come from the germline V gene (reference sequence). J was trimmed by 4 bases and V by 11 bases; bases with no gene match: 11.

The table lists this clonotype with a count of one. The chain combines TRBV5-5 with TRBJ2-5; the D gene is possibly TRBD1 (6 bases). V was clipped by 5 bases and J by 0 bases, with 11 bases between them. The CDR3 consists of 14 residues. From germline, CDR1 is SGHKS and CDR2 YYEKEE (reference sequence). CDR3 nucleotide sequence: TGTGCCAGCAGTCCGGGACACCACCAAGAGACCCAGTACTTC. Translation gives CASSPGHHQETQYF. The complete variable domain, with remaining parts taken from reference TRBV5-5 and TRBJ2-5, reads DAGVTQSPTHLIKTRGQQVTLRCSPISGHKSVSWYQQVLGQGPQFIFQYYEKEERGRGNFPDRFSARQFPNYSSELNVNALLLGDSALYLCASSPGHHQETQYFGPGTRLLVL.

This clonotype showed up just a few times. Since a much larger clone is just one base distant, this may be a read error. A read error is likely, as this CDR3 ends without the conserved phenylalanine or tryptophan. This chain uses TRBV9 with TRBJ1-1; TRBD1 matches 7 bases. Germline V CDR1 and CDR2: SGDLS, YYNGEE. The junction had 11 bases not matched to a gene; V was cut back by 2 bases and J by 1 base. CDR3 length equals 17 residues. The CDR3 DNA follows: TGTGCCAGCAGCGTTTCCCTTTACCGGGACAGGAACACTGAAGCTTTCCTT. Protein product: CASSVSLYRDRNTEAFL.

The rearrangement uses TRBV29-1 and TRBJ1-1; unclear D gene. Germline loops: CDR1 SQVTM, CDR2 ANQGSEA. The CDR3 covers 14 residues. Trimming left V 5 bases short and J 3 bases short, with 16 bases between. In DNA form, the CDR3 reads TGCAGCGTTACGTTAGCGGAATTGGACACTGAAGCTTTCTTT. It yields the protein CSVTLAELDTEAFF.

The chain is built from TRBV29-1 and TRBJ1-6; possibly TRBD1 for D (5 bases). This CDR3 is built from 11 residues. The V end was cut by 8 bases, the J end by 9 bases, with 11 bases between. Germline loops: CDR1 SQVTM, CDR2 ANQGSEA. The CDR3, as DNA: TGCAGCTCGGGACGCGGTTCACCCCTCCACTTT. It is translated as CSSGRGSPLHF.

In the case of this clonotype: A much larger clone lies a single base off, so this may be a read error. The gene calls are TRBV19 and TRBJ2-7; D not certain. The CDR3 is made up of 13 amino acids. V was clipped by 4 bases and J by 3 bases, with 10 bases between them. Germline CDR1 LNHDA, CDR2 SQIVND (reference sequence). Written as DNA, the CDR3 is TGTGCCAGTAGTAATGGACCCCGCTACGAGCAGTACTTC. This encodes CASSNGPRYEQYF. The variable domain in full, completed from reference TRBV19 and TRBJ2-7, reads DGGITQSPKYLFRKEGQNVTLSCEQNLNHDAMYWYRQDPGQGLRLIYYSQIVNDFQKGDIAEGYSVSREKKESFPLTVTSAQKNPTAFYLCASSNGPRYEQYFGPGTRLTVT.

The chain links TRBV7-3 to TRBJ2-2; no reliable D call. Per germline, CDR1 SGHTA and CDR2 FQGTGA. V lost 6 bases and J 2 bases, leaving 4 bases between the germline ends. The CDR3 extends over 12 amino acids. For the CDR3, the DNA is TGTGCCAGCAGGGGAAACACCGGGGAGCTGTTTTTT. It translates to CASRGNTGELFF.

This chain connects TRBV24-1 to TRBJ1-5; no definite D call. The V end was cut by 6 bases, the J end by 4 bases, with 15 bases between. The CDR3 runs 15 residues. CDR1 and CDR2 (germline): KGHDR, SFDVKD. Here the CDR3 reads CATSSRVGRNQPQHF. DNA for the CDR3: TGTGCCACCAGTTCCCGCGTAGGGAGAAATCAGCCCCAGCATTTT.

This clonotype occurred many times. The chain is built from TRBV19 and TRBJ1-2; no definite D call. The V and J ends lost 1 base and 6 bases respectively, with 12 bases between them. The CDR3 runs to 14 residues. Looked up from germline, CDR1 is LNHDA and CDR2 is SQIVND (reference sequence). CDR3 nucleotides: TGTGCCAGTAGTATAGTTTCGGGGATTGATGGCTACACCTTC. Its translation is CASSIVSGIDGYTF. Full variable domain (rest looked up from reference TRBV19 and TRBJ1-2): DGGITQSPKYLFRKEGQNVTLSCEQNLNHDAMYWYRQDPGQGLRLIYYSQIVNDFQKGDIAEGYSVSREKKESFPLTVTSAQKNPTAFYLCASSIVSGIDGYTFGSGTRLTVV.

This clonotype has a count of ten or more. The chain combines TRBV5-1 with TRBJ1-4, with D possibly TRBD1 on 5 matching bases. The ends were cut back, 4 bases at V and 4 bases at J, with 17 bases in the middle. CDR1 SGHRS and CDR2 YFSETQ come from the germline V gene. CDR3 length: 16 residues. This CDR3 reads CASSPEKEGINEKLFF. The CDR3 DNA reads TGCGCCAGCAGCCCAGAAAAAGAGGGGATTAATGAAAAACTGTTTTTT.

The table lists this clonotype with many counts. The chain carries TRBV30 and TRBJ1-2; TRBD1 is a possible D gene (5 bases). The V and J ends lost 2 bases and 4 bases respectively, with 11 bases between them. The CDR3 consists of 13 residues. Looked up from germline, CDR1 is GTSNPN and CDR2 is SVGIG (reference sequence). The CDR3 sequence is CAWSPREGYGYTF. The CDR3 bases are TGTGCCTGGAGTCCCAGGGAAGGCTATGGCTACACCTTC.

This clonotype was recorded many times. This rearrangement joins TRBV7-2 to TRBJ1-5; 7 bases fit TRBD1. Germline CDR1 SGHTA, CDR2 FQGNSA. The CDR3 is made up of 16 amino acids. Germline trimming cut 1 base from V and 6 bases from J; bases unmatched to any gene: 9. The CDR3 nucleotides read TGTGCCAGCAGCTTAGAACCAGGGGGTGGGAGTCAGCCCCAGCATTTT. It encodes CASSLEPGGGSQPQHF.

J is TRBJ2-7 and V is TRBV27; D is unclear. CDR3 length: 14 residues. V was pared by 2 bases and J by 4 bases, with 12 bases between. Germline V gives CDR1 MNHEY, CDR2 SMNVEV (reference sequence). This chain's CDR3 is CASSLRGIFYEQYF. The CDR3 bases are TGTGCCAGCAGTTTACGTGGGATTTTTTACGAGCAGTACTTC.

This clonotype was counted many times. The chain combines TRBV25-1 with TRBJ2-7; D not resolved. Germline CDR1 and CDR2: MGHDK and SYGVNS. Trimming left V 7 bases short and J 1 base short, with 11 bases between. There are 13 residues in the CDR3. CDR3 bases: TGTGCCAGCATCCCTTCTGGATCCTACGAGCAGTACTTC. Encoded protein: CASIPSGSYEQYF.

This clonotype was seen many times. The V and J genes are TRBV24-1 and TRBJ2-5; 9 nucleotides match TRBD1. Germline V gene sequence: CDR1 KGHDR, CDR2 SFDVKD. With 3 bases clipped from V and 2 bases from J, the junction kept 9 bases outside the gene matches. The CDR3 length is 17 residues. The CDR3 here is CATSDLHRGTGQETQYF. For the CDR3, the DNA is TGTGCCACCAGTGATCTCCACCGGGGGACAGGGCAAGAGACCCAGTACTTC.

The rearrangement joins TRBV25-1 to TRBJ2-7, with 7 bases fitting TRBD1. The CDR3 covers 11 residues. Germline CDR1 is MGHDK and CDR2 is SYGVNS. The CDR3: CAAGGSYEQYF. CDR3 DNA sequence: TGTGCTGCAGGGGGCTCCTACGAGCAGTACTTC.

This clonotype was counted only a few times. The junction differs from germline at one of its ends, possibly a read error. The rearrangement links TRBV12-3 or TRBV12-4 to TRBJ1-2; the D is unclear. The CDR3 contains 13 residues. As DNA, the CDR3 is TGTGCCGGCAGTTTAGCCCAGAACTATGGCTACACCTTC. Protein sequence: CAGSLAQNYGYTF.

The chain couples TRBV7-2 to TRBJ2-7, with D possibly TRBD2 on 5 matching bases. The DNA end favors TRBJ2-4, so the J call may be wrong. The CDR3 sequence is 13 residues long. From germline, CDR1 is SGHTA and CDR2 FQGNSA. For the CDR3, the DNA is TGTGCCAGCAGCTTTCTTAGAGGGAACATTCAGTACTTC. Residues: CASSFLRGNIQYF.

At least ten counts were recorded for this clonotype. The J gene is TRBJ2-7, the V gene TRBV2; a possible D gene is TRBD2 (5 bases). The V end was cut by 5 bases, the J end by 2 bases, with 13 bases between. Looked up from germline, CDR1 is SNHLY and CDR2 is FYNNEI. The CDR3 consists of 14 residues. Here the CDR3 DNA reads TGTGCCAGCAGTAGGGCGGGCTCCGCCTACGAGCAGTACTTC. Protein: CASSRAGSAYEQYF.

This clonotype was seen a single time. The chain links TRBV7-8 to TRBJ1-2; no firm D call. V lost 5 bases and J lost 10, with 17 bases in between. Germline values: CDR1 SGHVS, CDR2 FQNEAQ. This CDR3 spans 13 amino acids. The CDR3 spells CASSPRNGRDYTF. The CDR3 bases are TGTGCCAGCAGCCCCAGGAACGGACGTGACTACACCTTC.

This clonotype has ten or more counts. This sequence joins TRBV19 and TRBJ2-7; 8 bases are shared with TRBD1. The junction had 12 bases not matched to a gene; V was cut back by 4 bases and J by 1 base. CDR3 size: 17 residues. Looked up from germline, CDR1 is LNHDA and CDR2 is SQIVND (reference sequence). The DNA for the CDR3 is TGTGCCAGTAGTAGACTCGGACAGGGCGAAAGTTCCTACGAGCAGTACTTC. Translated: CASSRLGQGESSYEQYF.

This clonotype occurred many times. The V call is TRBV29-1, the J call TRBJ1-6; TRBD1 matches at 7 bases. Germline CDR1 is SQVTM and CDR2 is ANQGSEA. The CDR3 is made up of 13 amino acids. V lost 6 bases to trimming and J lost 4 bases; unmatched junction nucleotides: 3. CDR3 DNA sequence: TGCAGCGTCGGGACAGCTTATAATTCACCCCTCCACTTT. It is translated as CSVGTAYNSPLHF.

This sequence joins TRBV7-9 and TRBJ1-2; D remains ambiguous. The V end lost 3 bases, the J end lost 8 bases, and 16 bases lay between the germline ends. Germline CDR1 reads SEHNR; CDR2 reads FQNEAQ (reference sequence). CDR3 length: 14 residues. The chain's CDR3 is CASSLVGILIGYTF. DNA of the CDR3: TGTGCCAGCAGCTTGGTAGGGATTCTAATAGGCTACACCTTC.

This chain uses TRBV7-6 with TRBJ2-3; the D is unclear. V was trimmed by 1 base and J by 0 bases, leaving 11 bases between them. Looked up from germline, CDR1 is SGHVS and CDR2 is FNYEAQ. The CDR3 is 16 residues long. The CDR3: CASSLGAEKSTDTQYF. The CDR3 coding sequence is TGTGCCAGCAGCTTAGGTGCAGAAAAAAGCACAGATACGCAGTATTTT.

This clonotype was counted at least ten times. V and J are TRBV12-5 and TRBJ1-4; no clear D gene. Trimming took 6 bases from V and 7 from J, leaving 18 bases between them. This CDR3 has 15 amino acids. Germline V CDR1 and CDR2: LGHNT, FRNRAP. CDR3 loop: CASGLRNDGREKLFF. The CDR3 DNA reads as TGTGCTAGTGGACTGCGCAACGACGGCCGTGAAAAACTGTTTTTT.

V and J are TRBV12-3 or TRBV12-4 and TRBJ1-6, with D possibly matching TRBD1 (5 bases). The CDR3 totals 13 residues. The germline V and J ends were trimmed by 7 bases and 8 bases, with 12 bases remaining between them. The CDR3 sequence is CASTIRDDSPLHF. The CDR3 DNA follows: TGTGCCAGCACAATAAGGGACGATTCACCCCTCCACTTT.

Ten or more counts support this clonotype. This chain links TRBV20-1 with TRBJ2-7, with 9 bases fitting TRBD1. This CDR3 contains 15 residues. V gave up 0 bases and J gave up 3 bases; unmatched junction bases: 6. Looked up from germline, CDR1 is DFQATT and CDR2 is SNEGSKA (reference sequence). The CDR3 sequence is CSARDKGTGLYEQYF. CDR3 nucleotide sequence: TGCAGTGCTAGAGATAAAGGGACAGGGCTCTACGAGCAGTACTTC.

This clonotype was seen a handful of times. This sequence joins TRBV4-3 and TRBJ2-2, with TRBD2 matching over 8 bases. The CDR3 has 18 residues. V lost 0 bases, J lost 8 bases, and 14 bases stayed unmatched. CDR1 is LGHNA and CDR2 is YSLEER in the germline V gene. CDR3 DNA: TGCGCCAGCAGCCAAGATTTAGTTGGCGGGAGGAATCGGGGGGAGCTGTTTTTT. This gives the protein CASSQDLVGGRNRGELFF.

A remark on this clonotype: A much larger clone differs from this one at a single base, so this may be a read error. The V call is TRBV11-2, the J call TRBJ2-7; tentatively, D is TRBD1 (6 bases). Germline V CDR1 and CDR2: SGHAT, FQNNGV. The CDR3 has 15 residues. CDR3 nucleotides: TGTGCCAGCAGCTTATTATCTGGGACAACCTACAAGCAGTACTTC. Protein: CASSLLSGTTYKQYF.

The table lists this clonotype with many counts. This chain connects TRBV7-6 to TRBJ2-7; 7 bases match TRBD2. The CDR3 consists of 11 residues. Germline CDR1 is SGHVS and CDR2 is FNYEAQ. J lost 6 bases, V lost 6 bases, and 2 bases had no gene match. The CDR3 DNA reads as TGTGCCAGCAGTGGGAGGGGCGAGCAGTACTTC. Its translation is CASSGRGEQYF.